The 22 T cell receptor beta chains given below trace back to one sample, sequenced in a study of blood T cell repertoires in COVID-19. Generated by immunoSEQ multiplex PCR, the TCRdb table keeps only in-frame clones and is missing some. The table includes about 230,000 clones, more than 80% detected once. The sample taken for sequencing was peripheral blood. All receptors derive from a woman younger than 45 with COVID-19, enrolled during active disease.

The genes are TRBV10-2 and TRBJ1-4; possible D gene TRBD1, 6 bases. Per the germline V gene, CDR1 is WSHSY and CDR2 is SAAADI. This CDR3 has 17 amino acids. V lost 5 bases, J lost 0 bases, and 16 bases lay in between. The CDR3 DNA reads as TGCGCCAGCAGTAAACCGGGACATCAGGCAACTAATGAAAAACTGTTTTTT. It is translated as CASSKPGHQATNEKLFF.

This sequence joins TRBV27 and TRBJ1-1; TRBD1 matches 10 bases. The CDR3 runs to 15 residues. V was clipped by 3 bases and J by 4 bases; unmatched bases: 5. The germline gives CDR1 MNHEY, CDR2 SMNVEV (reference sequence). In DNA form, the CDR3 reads TGTGCCAGCAGTTTCGACAGGGGGCCTTCCACTGAAGCTTTCTTT. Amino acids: CASSFDRGPSTEAFF.

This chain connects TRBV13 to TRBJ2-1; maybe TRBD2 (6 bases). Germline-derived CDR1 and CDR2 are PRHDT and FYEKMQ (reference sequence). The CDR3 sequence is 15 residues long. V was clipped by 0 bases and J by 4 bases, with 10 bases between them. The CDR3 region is CASSLGLGGYNEQFF. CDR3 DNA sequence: TGTGCCAGCAGCTTAGGCCTTGGAGGGTACAATGAGCAGTTCTTC. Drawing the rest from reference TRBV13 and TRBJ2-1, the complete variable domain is AAGVIQSPRHLIKEKRETATLKCYPIPRHDTVYWYQQGPGQDPQFLISFYEKMQSDKGSIPDRFSAQQFSDYHSELNMSSLELGDSALYFCASSLGLGGYNEQFFGPGTRLTVL.

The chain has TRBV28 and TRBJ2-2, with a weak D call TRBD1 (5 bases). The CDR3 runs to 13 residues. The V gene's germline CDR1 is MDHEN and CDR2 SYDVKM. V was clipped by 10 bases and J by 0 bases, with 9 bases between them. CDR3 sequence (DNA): TGTGCCACCGACAGTTCGAACACCGGGGAGCTGTTTTTT. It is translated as CATDSSNTGELFF.

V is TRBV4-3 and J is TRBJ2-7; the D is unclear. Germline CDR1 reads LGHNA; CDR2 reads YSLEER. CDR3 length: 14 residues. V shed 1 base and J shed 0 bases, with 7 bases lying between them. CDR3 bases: TGCGCCAGCAGCCAAGGGAGCTACTCCTACGAGCAGTACTTC. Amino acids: CASSQGSYSYEQYF.

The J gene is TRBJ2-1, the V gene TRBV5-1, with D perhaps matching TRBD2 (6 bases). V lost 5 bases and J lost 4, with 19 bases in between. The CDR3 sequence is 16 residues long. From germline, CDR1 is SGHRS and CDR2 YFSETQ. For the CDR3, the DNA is TGCGCCAGCAGACCCGTCGGAGGGCCTAATTACAATGAGCAGTTCTTC. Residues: CASRPVGGPNYNEQFF.

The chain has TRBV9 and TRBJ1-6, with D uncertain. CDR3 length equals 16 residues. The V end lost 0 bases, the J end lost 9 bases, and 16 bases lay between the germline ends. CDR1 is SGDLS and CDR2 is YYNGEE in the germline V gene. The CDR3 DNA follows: TGTGCCAGCAGCGTAGGACCCGGGGAGCGGGGTTCACCCCTCCACTTT. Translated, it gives CASSVGPGERGSPLHF.

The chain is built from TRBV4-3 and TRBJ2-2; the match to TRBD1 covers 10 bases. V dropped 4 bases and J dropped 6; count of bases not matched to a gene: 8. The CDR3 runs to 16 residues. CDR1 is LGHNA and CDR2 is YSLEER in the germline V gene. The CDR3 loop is CASSPDRGRVSGELFF. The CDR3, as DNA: TGCGCCAGCAGCCCCGACAGGGGGCGAGTCTCCGGGGAGCTGTTTTTT.

CDR3 bases: TGTGCCTGGAGTTTTCTCGGACAGGGGCCGATCAACACTGAAGCTTTCTTT. This sequence encodes CAWSFLGQGPINTEAFF. J is TRBJ1-1 and V is TRBV30; 9 nucleotides match TRBD1. The V and J ends lost 2 bases and 2 bases, in that order; junction bases with no gene match: 12. Germline CDR1 is GTSNPN and CDR2 is SVGIG (reference sequence). CDR3 length: 17 residues.

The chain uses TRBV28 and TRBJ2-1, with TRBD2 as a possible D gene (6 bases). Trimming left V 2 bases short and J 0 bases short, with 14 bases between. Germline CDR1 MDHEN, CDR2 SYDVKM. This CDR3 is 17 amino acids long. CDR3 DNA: TGTGCCAGCAGTTTAAATTTGAGGAGGGGCTCCTACAATGAGCAGTTCTTC. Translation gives CASSLNLRRGSYNEQFF. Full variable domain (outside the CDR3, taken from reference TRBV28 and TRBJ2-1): DVKVTQSSRYLVKRTGEKVFLECVQDMDHENMFWYRQDPGLGLRLIYFSYDVKMKEKGDIPEGYSVSREKKERFSLILESASTNQTSMYLCASSLNLRRGSYNEQFFGPGTRLTVL.

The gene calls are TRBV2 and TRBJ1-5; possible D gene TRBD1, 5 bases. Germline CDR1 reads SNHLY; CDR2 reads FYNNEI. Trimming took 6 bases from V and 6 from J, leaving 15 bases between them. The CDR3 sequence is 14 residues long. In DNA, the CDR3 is TGTGCCAGCAGACCGGACATTGTCGGTCAGCCCCAGCATTTT. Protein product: CASRPDIVGQPQHF.

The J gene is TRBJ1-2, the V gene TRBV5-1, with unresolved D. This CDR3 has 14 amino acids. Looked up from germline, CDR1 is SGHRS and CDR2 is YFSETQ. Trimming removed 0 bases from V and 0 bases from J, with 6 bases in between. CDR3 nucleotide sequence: TGCGCCAGCAGCTTGGATGGAGCTAACTATGGCTACACCTTC. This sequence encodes CASSLDGANYGYTF.

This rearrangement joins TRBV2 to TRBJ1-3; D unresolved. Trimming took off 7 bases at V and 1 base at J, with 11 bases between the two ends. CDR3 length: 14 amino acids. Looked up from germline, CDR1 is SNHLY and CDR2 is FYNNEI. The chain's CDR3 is CASMISGSGNTIYF. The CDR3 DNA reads TGTGCCAGCATGATATCAGGTTCTGGAAACACCATATATTTT. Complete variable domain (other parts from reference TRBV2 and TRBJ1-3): EPEVTQTPSHQVTQMGQEVILRCVPISNHLYFYWYRQILGQKVEFLVSFYNNEISEKSEIFDDQFSVERPDGSNFTLKIRSTKLEDSAMYFCASMISGSGNTIYFGEGSWLTVV.

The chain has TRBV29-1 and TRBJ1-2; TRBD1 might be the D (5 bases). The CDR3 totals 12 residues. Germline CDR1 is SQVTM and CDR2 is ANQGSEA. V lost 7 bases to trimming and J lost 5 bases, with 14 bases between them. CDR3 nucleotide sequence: TGCAGCGCCGGAGGGGTCGGGTATGGCTACACCTTC. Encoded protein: CSAGGVGYGYTF.

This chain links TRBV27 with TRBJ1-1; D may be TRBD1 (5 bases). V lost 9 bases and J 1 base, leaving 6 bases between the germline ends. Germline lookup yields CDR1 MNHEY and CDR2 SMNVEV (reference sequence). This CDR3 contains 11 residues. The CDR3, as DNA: TGTGCCAGTAGGGGGAACACTGAAGCTTTCTTT. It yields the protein CASRGNTEAFF.

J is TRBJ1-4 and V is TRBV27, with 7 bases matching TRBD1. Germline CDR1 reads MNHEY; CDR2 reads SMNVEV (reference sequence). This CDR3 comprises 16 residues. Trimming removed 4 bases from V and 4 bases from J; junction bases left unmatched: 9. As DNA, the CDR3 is TGTGCCAGCAGTTCGATCAACAGGGGAGATAATGAAAAACTGTTTTTT. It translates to CASSSINRGDNEKLFF.

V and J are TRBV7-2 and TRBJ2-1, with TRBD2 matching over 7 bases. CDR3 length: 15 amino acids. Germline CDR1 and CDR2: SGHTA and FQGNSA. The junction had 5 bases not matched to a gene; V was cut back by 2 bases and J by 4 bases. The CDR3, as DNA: TGTGCCAGCAGCTTAACCGGGAGGCCTTACAATGAGCAGTTCTTC. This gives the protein CASSLTGRPYNEQFF. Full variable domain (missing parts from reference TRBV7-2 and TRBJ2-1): GAGVSQSPSNKVTEKGKDVELRCDPISGHTALYWYRQSLGQGLEFLIYFQGNSAPDKSGLPSDRFSAERTGGSVSTLTIQRTQQEDSAVYLCASSLTGRPYNEQFFGPGTRLTVL.

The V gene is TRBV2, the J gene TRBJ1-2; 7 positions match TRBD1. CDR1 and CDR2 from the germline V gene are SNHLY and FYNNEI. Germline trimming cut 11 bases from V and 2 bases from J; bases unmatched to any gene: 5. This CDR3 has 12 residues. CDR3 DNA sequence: TGTGCCCAGGGGACAGCAAACTATGGCTACACCTTC. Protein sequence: CAQGTANYGYTF.

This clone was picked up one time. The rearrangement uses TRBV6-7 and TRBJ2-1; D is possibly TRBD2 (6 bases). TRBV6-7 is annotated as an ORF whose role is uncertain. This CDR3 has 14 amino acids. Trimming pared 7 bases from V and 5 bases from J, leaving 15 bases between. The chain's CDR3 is CASKPRGWHNEQFF. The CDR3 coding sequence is TGTGCCAGCAAACCCCGGGGGTGGCACAATGAGCAGTTCTTC.

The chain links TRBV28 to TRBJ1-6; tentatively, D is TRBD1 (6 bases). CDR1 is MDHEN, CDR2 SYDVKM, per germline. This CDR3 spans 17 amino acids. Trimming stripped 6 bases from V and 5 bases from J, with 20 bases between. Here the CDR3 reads CASSGAGDNQDNSPLHF. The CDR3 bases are TGTGCCAGCAGCGGGGCAGGGGACAACCAAGATAATTCACCCCTCCACTTT.

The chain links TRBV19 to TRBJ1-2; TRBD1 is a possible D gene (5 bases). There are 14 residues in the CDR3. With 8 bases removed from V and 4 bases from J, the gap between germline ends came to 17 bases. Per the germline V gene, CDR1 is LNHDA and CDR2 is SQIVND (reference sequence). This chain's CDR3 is CASLRGQGGYGYTF. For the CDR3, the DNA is TGTGCCAGTCTCCGAGGGCAGGGAGGCTATGGCTACACCTTC.

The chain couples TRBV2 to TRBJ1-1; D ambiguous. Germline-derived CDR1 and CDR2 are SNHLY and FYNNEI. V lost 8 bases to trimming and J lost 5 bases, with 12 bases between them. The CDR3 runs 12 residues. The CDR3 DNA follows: TGTGCCAGCTCCCGCGGGAGTACTGAAGCTTTCTTT. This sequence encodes CASSRGSTEAFF.